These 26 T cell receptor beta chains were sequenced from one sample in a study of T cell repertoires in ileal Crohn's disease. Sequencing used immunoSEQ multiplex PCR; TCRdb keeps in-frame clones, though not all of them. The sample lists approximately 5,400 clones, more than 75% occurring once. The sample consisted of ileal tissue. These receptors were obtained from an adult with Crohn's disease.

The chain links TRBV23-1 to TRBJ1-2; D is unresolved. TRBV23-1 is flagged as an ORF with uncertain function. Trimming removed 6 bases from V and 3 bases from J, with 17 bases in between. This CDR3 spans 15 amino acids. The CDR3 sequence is CASSPIRTSYYGYTF. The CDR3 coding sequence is TGCGCCAGCAGCCCAATCAGGACGTCCTACTATGGCTACACCTTC.

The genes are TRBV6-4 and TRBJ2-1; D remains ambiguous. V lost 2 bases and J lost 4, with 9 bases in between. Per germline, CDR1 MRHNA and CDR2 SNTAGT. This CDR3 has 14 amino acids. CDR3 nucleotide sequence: TGTGCCAGCAGTGACGGGGTCGGGTACAATGAGCAGTTCTTC. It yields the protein CASSDGVGYNEQFF.

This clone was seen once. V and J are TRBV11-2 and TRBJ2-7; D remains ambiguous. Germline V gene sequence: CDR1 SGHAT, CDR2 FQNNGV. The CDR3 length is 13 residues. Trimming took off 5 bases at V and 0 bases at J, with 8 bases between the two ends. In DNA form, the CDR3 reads TGTGCCAGCAGCCCCCCCGGCTCCTACGAGCAGTACTTC. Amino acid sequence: CASSPPGSYEQYF.

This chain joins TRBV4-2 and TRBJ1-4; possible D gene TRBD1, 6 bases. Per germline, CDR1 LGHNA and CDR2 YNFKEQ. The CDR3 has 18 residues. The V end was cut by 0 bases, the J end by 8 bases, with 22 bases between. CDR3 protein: CASSQDFSLAGVGEKLFF. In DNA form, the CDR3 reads TGTGCCAGCAGCCAAGATTTCTCGTTGGCAGGGGTAGGCGAAAAACTGTTTTTT.

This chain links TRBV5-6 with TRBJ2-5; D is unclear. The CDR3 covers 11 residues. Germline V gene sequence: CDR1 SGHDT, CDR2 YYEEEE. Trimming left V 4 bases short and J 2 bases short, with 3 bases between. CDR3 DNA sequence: TGTGCCAGCAGCCTTCAAGAGACCCAGTACTTC. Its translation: CASSLQETQYF. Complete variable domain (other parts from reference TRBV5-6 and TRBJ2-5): DAGVTQSPTHLIKTRGQQVTLRCSPKSGHDTVSWYQQALGQGPQFIFQYYEEEERQRGNFPDRFSGHQFPNYSSELNVNALLLGDSALYLCASSLQETQYFGPGTRLLVL.

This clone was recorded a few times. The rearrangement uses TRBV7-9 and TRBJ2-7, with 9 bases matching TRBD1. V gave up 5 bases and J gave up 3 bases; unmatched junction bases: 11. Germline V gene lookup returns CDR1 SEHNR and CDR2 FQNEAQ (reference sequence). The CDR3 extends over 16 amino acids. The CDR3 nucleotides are TGTGCCAGCAGCCCACAGGGGGCCCACCCGGTCTACGAGCAGTACTTC. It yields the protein CASSPQGAHPVYEQYF.

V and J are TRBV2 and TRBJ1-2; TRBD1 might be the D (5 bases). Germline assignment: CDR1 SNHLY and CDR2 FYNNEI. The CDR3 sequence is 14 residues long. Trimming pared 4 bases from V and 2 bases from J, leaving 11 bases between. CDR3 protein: CASSVARTNYGYTF. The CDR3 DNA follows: TGTGCCAGCAGTGTCGCTCGGACAAACTATGGCTACACCTTC.

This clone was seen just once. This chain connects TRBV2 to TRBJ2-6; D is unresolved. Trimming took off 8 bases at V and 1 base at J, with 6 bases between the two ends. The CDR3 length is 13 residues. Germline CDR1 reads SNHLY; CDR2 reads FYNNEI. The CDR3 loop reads CASGRSGANVLTF. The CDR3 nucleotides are TGTGCCAGCGGGCGGTCTGGGGCCAACGTCCTGACTTTC. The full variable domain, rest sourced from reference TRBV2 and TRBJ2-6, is EPEVTQTPSHQVTQMGQEVILRCVPISNHLYFYWYRQILGQKVEFLVSFYNNEISEKSEIFDDQFSVERPDGSNFTLKIRSTKLEDSAMYFCASGRSGANVLTFGAGSRLTVL.

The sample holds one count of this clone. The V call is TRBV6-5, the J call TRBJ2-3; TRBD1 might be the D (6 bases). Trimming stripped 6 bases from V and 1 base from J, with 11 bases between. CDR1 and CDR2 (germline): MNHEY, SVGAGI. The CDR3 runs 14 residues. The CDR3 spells CASRRSGGTDTQYF. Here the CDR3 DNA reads TGTGCCAGCAGGCGGTCAGGGGGCACAGATACGCAGTATTTT.

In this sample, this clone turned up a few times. The chain's CDR3 is CASSQDLTSEIYEQYF. CDR3 bases: TGCGCCAGCAGCCAAGATTTAACTAGCGAGATCTACGAGCAGTACTTC. The rearrangement links TRBV4-1 to TRBJ2-7; 7 nucleotides align to TRBD2. Germline values: CDR1 MGHRA, CDR2 YSYEKL. This CDR3 has 16 residues. Trimming took 0 bases from V and 3 from J; bases not matched to a gene: 8.

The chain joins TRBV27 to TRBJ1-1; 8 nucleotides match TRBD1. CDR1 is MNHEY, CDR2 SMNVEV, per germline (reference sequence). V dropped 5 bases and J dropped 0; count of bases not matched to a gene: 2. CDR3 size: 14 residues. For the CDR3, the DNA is TGTGCCAGCAGTACGGACAGGGTGAACACTGAAGCTTTCTTT. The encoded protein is CASSTDRVNTEAFF.

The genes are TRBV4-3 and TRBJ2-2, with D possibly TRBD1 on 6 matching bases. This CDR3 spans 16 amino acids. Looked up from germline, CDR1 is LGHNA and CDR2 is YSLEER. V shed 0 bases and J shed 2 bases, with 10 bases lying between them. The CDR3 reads CASSQETGTNTGELFF. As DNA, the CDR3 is TGCGCCAGCAGCCAAGAAACCGGGACAAACACCGGGGAGCTGTTTTTT.

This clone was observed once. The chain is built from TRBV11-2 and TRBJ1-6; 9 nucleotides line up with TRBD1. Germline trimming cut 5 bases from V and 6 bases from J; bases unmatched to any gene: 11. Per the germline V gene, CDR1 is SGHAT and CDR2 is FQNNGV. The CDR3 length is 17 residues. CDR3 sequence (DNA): TGTGCCAGCAGCCCCAGACAGGGGGAGTATAGTAATTCACCCCTCCACTTT. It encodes CASSPRQGEYSNSPLHF.

CDR3 sequence reads: CAWRTGAPGNTIYF. CDR3 nucleotides: TGTGCCTGGAGAACAGGGGCCCCTGGAAACACCATATATTTT. This chain uses TRBV30 with TRBJ1-3, with 7 bases fitting TRBD1. The length of the CDR3 is 14 residues. V trimming: 3 bases; J trimming: 2 bases; junction bases outside the gene matches: 4. Looked up from germline, CDR1 is GTSNPN and CDR2 is SVGIG (reference sequence).

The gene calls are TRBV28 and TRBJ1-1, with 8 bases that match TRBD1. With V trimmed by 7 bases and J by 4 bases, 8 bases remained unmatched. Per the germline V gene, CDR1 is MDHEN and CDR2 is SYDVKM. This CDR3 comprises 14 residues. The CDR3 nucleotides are TGTGCCAGCACCCCGCGACAGGGGACCACTGAAGCTTTCTTT. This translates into CASTPRQGTTEAFF.

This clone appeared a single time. The CDR3 region has the DNA TGTGCCAGCCCACGAGGAAAGACCTATGGCTACACCTTC. Amino acid sequence: CASPRGKTYGYTF. The gene calls are TRBV5-4 and TRBJ1-2; D is ambiguous. Germline lookup yields CDR1 SGHNT and CDR2 YYREEE (reference sequence). The CDR3 runs to 13 residues. The V and J ends lost 7 bases and 4 bases respectively, with 14 bases between them.

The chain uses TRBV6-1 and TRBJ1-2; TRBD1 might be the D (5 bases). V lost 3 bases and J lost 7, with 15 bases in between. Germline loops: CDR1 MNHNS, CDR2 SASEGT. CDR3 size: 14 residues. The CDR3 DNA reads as TGTGCCAGCAGTGAGGACCCCGGGGGGACTGGCTACACCTTC. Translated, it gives CASSEDPGGTGYTF.

The CDR3 region has the DNA TGTGCCACAGGAGGTCCCTCAGGGTCCTACAATGAGCAGTTCTTC. Its protein is CATGGPSGSYNEQFF. V is TRBV19 and J is TRBJ2-1; D is perhaps TRBD1 or TRBD2 (5 bases each). CDR3 length equals 15 residues. Deletions cut 10 bases from V and 1 base from J, with 17 bases between. CDR1 is LNHDA, CDR2 SQIVND, per germline (reference sequence).

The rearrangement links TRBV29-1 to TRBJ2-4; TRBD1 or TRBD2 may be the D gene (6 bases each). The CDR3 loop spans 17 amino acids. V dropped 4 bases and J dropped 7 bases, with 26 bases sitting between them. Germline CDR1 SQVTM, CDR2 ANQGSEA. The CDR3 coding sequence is TGCAGCGTTGGGGGGGCATCGACTGCCCTGAGGGGGAACATTCAGTACTTC. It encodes CSVGGASTALRGNIQYF. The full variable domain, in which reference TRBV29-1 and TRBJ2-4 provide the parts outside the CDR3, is SAVISQKPSRDICQRGTSLTIQCQVDSQVTMMFWYRQQPGQSLTLIATANQGSEATYESGFVIDKFPISRPNLTFSTLTVSNMSPEDSSIYLCSVGGASTALRGNIQYFGAGTRLSVL.

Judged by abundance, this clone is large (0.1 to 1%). CDR3 sequence (DNA): TGTGCCAGCAGTGACGCCAACGAAGCTTTCTTT. Translating gives CASSDANEAFF. The rearrangement links TRBV2 to TRBJ1-1; D is unresolved. This CDR3 is built from 11 residues. V was trimmed by 3 bases and J by 8 bases, leaving 7 bases between them. Germline V gene lookup returns CDR1 SNHLY and CDR2 FYNNEI.

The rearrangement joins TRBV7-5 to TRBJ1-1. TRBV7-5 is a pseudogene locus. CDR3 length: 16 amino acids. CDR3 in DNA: TGTGCCAGCAGCTTTGCTTCCTCTAGGGGGGGAGCTGAAGCTTTCTTT. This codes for CASSFASSRGGAEAFF.

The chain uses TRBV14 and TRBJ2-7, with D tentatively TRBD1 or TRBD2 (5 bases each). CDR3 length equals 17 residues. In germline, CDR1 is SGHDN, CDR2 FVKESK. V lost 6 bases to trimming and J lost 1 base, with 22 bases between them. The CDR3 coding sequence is TGTGCCAGCAGTCGTCCCGGGACGGGGATGGGATCCTACGAGCAGTACTTC. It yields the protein CASSRPGTGMGSYEQYF.

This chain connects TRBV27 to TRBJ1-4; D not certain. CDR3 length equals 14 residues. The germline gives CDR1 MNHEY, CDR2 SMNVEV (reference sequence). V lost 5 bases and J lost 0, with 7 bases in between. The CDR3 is CASSGDATNEKLFF. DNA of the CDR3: TGTGCCAGCAGTGGGGATGCAACTAATGAAAAACTGTTTTTT.

CDR3 nucleotides: TGTGCCAGCAGCTTAGATTCGGGCAGGGGGCAACTTGGCTACACCTTC. Translation: CASSLDSGRGQLGYTF. The chain employs TRBV11-2 and TRBJ1-2; TRBD1 agrees at 8 bases. With 0 bases clipped from V and 7 bases from J, the junction kept 10 bases outside the gene matches. Germline values: CDR1 SGHAT, CDR2 FQNNGV. The CDR3 length is 16 residues.

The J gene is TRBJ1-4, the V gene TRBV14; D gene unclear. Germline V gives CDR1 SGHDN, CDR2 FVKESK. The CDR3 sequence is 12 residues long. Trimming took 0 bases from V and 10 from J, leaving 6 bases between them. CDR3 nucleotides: TGTGCCAGCAGCCAAGATGATGTAAAACTGTTTTTT. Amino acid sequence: CASSQDDVKLFF.

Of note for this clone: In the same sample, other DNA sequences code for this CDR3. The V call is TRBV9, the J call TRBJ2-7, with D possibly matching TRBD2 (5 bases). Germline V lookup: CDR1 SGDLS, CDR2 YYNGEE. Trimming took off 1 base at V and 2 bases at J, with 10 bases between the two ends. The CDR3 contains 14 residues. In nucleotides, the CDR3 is TGTGCCAGCAGCGTAAGGGAGATCGCCTACGAGCAGTACTTC. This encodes CASSVREIAYEQYF.